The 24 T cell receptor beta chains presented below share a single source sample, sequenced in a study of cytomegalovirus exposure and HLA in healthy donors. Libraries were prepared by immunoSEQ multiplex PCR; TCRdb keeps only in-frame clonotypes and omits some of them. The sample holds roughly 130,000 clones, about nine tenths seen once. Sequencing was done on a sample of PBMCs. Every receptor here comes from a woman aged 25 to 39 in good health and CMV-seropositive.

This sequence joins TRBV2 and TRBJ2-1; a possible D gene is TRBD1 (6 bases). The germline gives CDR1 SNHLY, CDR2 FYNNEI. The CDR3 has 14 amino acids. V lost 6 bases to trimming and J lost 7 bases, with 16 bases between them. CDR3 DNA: TGTGCCAGCAGCCCGAGACAGGTGCCTAATGAGCAGTTCTTC. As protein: CASSPRQVPNEQFF.

CDR3 sequence: CASSQPRGWAGNVNNEQFF. CDR3 sequence (DNA): TGTGCCAGCAGCCAACCGCGGGGTTGGGCGGGCAATGTCAACAATGAGCAGTTCTTC. The J gene is TRBJ2-1, the V gene TRBV7-9, with D tentatively TRBD2 (6 bases). The V gene lost 5 bases and the J gene lost 5 bases, with 28 bases spanning the gap. CDR1 is SEHNR, CDR2 FQNEAQ, per germline (reference sequence). The CDR3 runs 19 residues.

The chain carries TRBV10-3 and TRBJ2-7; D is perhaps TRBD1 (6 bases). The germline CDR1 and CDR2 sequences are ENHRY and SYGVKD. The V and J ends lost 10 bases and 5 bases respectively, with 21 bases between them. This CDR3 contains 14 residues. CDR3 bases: TGTGCCACCTCGGGAAGGGGGAGTAGGCACGAGCAGTACTTC. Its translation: CATSGRGSRHEQYF.

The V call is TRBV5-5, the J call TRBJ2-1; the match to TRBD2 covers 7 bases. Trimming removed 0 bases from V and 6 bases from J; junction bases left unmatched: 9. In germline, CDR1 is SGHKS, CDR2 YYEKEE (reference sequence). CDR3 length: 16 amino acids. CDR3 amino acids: CASSLAGGGRGNEQFF. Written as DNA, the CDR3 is TGTGCCAGCAGCTTGGCCGGCGGGGGTCGGGGCAATGAGCAGTTCTTC.

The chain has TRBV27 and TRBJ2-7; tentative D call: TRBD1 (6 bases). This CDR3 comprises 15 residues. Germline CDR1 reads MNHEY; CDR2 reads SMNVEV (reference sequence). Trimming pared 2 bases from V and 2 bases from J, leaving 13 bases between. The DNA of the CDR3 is TGTGCCAGCAGTTTAGGGGCAGGGGCCCCCTACGAGCAGTACTTC. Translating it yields CASSLGAGAPYEQYF.

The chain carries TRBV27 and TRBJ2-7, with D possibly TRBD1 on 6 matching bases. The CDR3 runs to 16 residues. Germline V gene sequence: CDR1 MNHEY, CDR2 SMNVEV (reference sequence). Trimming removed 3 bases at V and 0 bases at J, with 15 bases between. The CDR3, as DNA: TGTGCCAGCAGTTTTCTCGGTGGGGGCCCCTCCTACGAGCAGTACTTC. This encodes CASSFLGGGPSYEQYF.

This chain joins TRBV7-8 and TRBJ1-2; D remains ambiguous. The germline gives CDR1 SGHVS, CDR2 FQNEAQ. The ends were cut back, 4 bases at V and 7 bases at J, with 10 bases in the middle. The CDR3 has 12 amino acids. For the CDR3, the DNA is TGTGCCAGCAGCTCCTCGACTCCTGGCTACACCTTC. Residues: CASSSSTPGYTF. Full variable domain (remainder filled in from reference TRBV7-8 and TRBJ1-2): GAGVSQSPRYKVAKRGQDVALRCDPISGHVSLFWYQQALGQGPEFLTYFQNEAQLDKSGLPSDRFFAERPEGSVSTLKIQRTQQEDSAVYLCASSSSTPGYTFGSGTRLTVV.

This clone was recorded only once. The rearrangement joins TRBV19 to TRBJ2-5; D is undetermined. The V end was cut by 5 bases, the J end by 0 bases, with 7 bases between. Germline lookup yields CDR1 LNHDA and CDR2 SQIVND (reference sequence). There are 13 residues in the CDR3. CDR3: CASSRAYQETQYF. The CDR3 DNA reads TGTGCCAGTAGTCGCGCATACCAAGAGACCCAGTACTTC.

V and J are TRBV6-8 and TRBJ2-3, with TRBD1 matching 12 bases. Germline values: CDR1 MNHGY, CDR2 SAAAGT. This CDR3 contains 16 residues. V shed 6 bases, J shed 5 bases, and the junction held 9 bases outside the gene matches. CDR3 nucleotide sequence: TGTGCCAGCAGCCAGGGACAGGGGGCTTTCGGAGATACGCAGTATTTT. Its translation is CASSQGQGAFGDTQYF.

The CDR3 nucleotides are TGTGCCAGCAGCCCGGGGACAGGGCCCTACGAGCAGTACTTC. Protein sequence: CASSPGTGPYEQYF. The rearrangement links TRBV27 to TRBJ2-7, with TRBD1 identical over 9 bases. Trimming cost V 6 bases and J 2 bases; bases outside gene matches: 5. The CDR3 has 14 residues. Germline values: CDR1 MNHEY, CDR2 SMNVEV (reference sequence).

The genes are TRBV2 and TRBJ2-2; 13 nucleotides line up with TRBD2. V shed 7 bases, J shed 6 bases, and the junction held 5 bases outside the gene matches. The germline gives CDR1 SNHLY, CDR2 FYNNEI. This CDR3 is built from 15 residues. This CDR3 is CASTRTSGGSGELFF. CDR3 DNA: TGTGCCAGCACCAGGACTAGCGGGGGATCCGGGGAGCTGTTTTTT.

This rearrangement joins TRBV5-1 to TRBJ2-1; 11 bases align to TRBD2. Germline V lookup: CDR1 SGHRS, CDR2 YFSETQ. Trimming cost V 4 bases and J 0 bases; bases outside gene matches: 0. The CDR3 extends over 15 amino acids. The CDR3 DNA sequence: TGCGCCAGCAGCGGACTAGCGGGCTCCTACAATGAGCAGTTCTTC. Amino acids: CASSGLAGSYNEQFF.

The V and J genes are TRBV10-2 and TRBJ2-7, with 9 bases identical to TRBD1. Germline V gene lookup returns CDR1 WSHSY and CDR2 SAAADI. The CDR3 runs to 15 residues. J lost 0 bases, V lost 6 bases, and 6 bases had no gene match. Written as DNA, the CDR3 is TGCGCCAGCAGATTGGGGACAGGGAGCTCCTACGAGCAGTACTTC. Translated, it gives CASRLGTGSSYEQYF.

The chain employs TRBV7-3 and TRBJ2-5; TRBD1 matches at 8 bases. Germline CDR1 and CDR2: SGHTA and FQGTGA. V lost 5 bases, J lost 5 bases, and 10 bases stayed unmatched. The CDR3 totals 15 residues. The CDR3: CASSPRQGRRETQYF. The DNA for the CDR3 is TGTGCCAGCAGCCCCAGACAGGGGCGGAGGGAGACCCAGTACTTC.

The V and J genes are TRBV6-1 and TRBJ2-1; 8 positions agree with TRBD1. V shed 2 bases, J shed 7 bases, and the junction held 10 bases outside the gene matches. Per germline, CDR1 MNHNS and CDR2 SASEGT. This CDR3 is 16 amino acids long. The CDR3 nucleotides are TGTGCCAGCAGTGAAACCCCGGACAGGGCCTTGAATGAGCAGTTCTTC. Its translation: CASSETPDRALNEQFF.

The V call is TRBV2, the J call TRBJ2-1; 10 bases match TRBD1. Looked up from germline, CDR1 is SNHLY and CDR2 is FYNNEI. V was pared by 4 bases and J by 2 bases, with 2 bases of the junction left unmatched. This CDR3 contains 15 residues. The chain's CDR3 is CASSGQGATYNEQFF. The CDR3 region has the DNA TGTGCCAGCAGTGGACAGGGGGCCACCTACAATGAGCAGTTCTTC. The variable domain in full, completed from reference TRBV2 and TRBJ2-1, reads EPEVTQTPSHQVTQMGQEVILRCVPISNHLYFYWYRQILGQKVEFLVSFYNNEISEKSEIFDDQFSVERPDGSNFTLKIRSTKLEDSAMYFCASSGQGATYNEQFFGPGTRLTVL.

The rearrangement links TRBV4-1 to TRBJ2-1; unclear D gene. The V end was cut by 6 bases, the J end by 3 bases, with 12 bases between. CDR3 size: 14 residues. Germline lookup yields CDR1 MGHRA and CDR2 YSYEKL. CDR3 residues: CASRREVGYNEQFF. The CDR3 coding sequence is TGCGCCAGCAGGAGAGAAGTCGGCTACAATGAGCAGTTCTTC.

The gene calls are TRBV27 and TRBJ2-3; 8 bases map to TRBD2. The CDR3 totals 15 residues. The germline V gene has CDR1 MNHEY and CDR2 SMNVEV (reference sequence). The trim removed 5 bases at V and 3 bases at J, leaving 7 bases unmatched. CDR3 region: CASSVSGGRTDTQYF. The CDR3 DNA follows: TGTGCCAGCAGTGTTTCGGGGGGGAGGACAGATACGCAGTATTTT.

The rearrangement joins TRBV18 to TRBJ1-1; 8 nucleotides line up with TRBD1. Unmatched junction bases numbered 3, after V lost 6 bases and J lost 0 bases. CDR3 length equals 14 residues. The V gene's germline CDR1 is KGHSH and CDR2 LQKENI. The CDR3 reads CASSRDRMNTEAFF. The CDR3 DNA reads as TGTGCCAGCTCGCGGGACAGGATGAACACTGAAGCTTTCTTT. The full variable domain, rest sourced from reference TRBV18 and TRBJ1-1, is NAGVMQNPRHLVRRRGQEARLRCSPMKGHSHVYWYRQLPEEGLKFMVYLQKENIIDESGMPKERFSAEFPKEGPSILRIQQVVRGDSAAYFCASSRDRMNTEAFFGQGTRLTVV.

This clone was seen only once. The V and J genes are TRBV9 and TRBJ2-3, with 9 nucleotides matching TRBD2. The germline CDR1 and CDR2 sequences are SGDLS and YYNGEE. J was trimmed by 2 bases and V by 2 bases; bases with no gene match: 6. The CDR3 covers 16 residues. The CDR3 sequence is CASSVWGGGATDTQYF. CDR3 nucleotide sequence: TGTGCCAGCAGCGTTTGGGGCGGGGGGGCCACAGATACGCAGTATTTT.

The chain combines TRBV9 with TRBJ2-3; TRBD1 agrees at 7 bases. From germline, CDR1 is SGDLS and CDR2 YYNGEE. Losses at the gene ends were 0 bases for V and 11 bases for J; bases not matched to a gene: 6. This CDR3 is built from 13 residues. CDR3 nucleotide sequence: TGTGCCAGCAGCGTAGAGGACAGGACACTGCAGTATTTT. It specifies CASSVEDRTLQYF. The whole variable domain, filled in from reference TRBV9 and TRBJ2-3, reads DSGVTQTPKHLITATGQRVTLRCSPRSGDLSVYWYQQSLDQGLQFLIQYYNGEERAKGNILERFSAQQFPDLHSELNLSSLELGDSALYFCASSVEDRTLQYFGPGTRLTVL.

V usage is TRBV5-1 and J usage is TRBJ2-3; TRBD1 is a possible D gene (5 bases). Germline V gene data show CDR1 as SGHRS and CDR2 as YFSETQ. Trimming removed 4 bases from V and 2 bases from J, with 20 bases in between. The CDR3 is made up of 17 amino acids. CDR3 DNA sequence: TGCGCCAGCAGCCTAGGGCCAAGGGCCGGACACACAGATACGCAGTATTTT. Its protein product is CASSLGPRAGHTDTQYF.

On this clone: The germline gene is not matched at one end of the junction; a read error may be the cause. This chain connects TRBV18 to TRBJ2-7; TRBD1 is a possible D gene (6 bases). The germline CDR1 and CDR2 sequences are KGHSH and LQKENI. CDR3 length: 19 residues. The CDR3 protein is CASSPRTPGQLPYTYEQYF. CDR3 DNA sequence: TGTGCCAGCTCCCCACGAACCCCGGGACAACTCCCGTATACCTACGAGCAGTACTTC.

CDR3 coding DNA: TGTGCCAGCAGTTTAGTGTCGACTAGCGGGGGGAGCCATGAGCAGTTCTTC. Amino acid sequence: CASSLVSTSGGSHEQFF. The V gene is TRBV27, the J gene TRBJ2-1, with 13 bases fitting TRBD2. The length of the CDR3 is 17 residues. The junction had 9 bases not matched to a gene; V was cut back by 2 bases and J by 8 bases. Germline CDR1 is MNHEY and CDR2 is SMNVEV (reference sequence).